This TCR beta chain was captured by sequencing in a study of regulatory T cells in long-lasting Graves disease. Time point specified: newly diagnosed GD, antithyroid drugs for less than 3 months. From RNA extracted from PBMCs, the TCR library was made. This clonotype was counted ten times or more. V was clipped by 10 bases and J by 7 bases, with 23 bases between them. This CDR3 region has 15 residues. Germline V CDR1 and CDR2: ENHRY, SYGVKD. Building of the TCR beta libraries involved iRepertoire HTBI primers and Arm-PCR of CDR3 regions. MiXCR, applied by TCRdb to the multiplex PCR reads, yields one record per CDR3 protein. The data show about 380,000 distinct CDR3 sequences, around 15% seen once.

V is TRBV10-3 and J is TRBJ2-1; the D gene is possibly TRBD2 (7 bases). The clonotype comes from a female donor with Graves disease. The sample was peripheral blood mononuclear cells (PBMCs), taken at new diagnosis, from a patient treated with antithyroid drugs. CDR3 sequence (DNA): TGTGCCACCAAGGGGGTAGCGGGCGTTGGAAATGAGCAGTTCTTC. Protein: CATKGVAGVGNEQFF.